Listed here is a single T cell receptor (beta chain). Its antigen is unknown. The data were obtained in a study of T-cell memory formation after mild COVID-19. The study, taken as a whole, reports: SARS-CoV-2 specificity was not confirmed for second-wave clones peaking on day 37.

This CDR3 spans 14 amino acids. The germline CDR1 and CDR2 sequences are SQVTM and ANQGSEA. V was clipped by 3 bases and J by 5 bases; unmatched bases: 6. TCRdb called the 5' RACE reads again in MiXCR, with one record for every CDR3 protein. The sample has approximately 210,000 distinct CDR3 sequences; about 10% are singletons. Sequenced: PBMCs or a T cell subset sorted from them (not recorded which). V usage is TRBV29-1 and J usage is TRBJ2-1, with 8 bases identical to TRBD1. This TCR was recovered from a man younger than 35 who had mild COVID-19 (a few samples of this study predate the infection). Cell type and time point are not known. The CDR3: CSVDDRGTDNEQFF. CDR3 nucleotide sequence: TGCAGCGTTGACGACAGGGGAACGGACAATGAGCAGTTCTTC.